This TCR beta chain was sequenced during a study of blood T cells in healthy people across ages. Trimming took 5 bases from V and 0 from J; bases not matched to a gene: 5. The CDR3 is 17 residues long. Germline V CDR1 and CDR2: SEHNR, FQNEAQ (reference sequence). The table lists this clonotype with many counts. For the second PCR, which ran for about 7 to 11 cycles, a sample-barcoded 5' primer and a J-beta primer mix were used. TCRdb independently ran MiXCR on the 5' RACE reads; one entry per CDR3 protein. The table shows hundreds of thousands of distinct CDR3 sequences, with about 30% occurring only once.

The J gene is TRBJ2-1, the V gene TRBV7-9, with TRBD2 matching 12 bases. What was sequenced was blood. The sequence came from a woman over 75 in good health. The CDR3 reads CASSQTSGRSSYNEQFF. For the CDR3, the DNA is TGTGCCAGCAGCCAAACTAGCGGGAGGAGCTCCTACAATGAGCAGTTCTTC.